These 14 T cell receptor beta chains were all obtained from the same sample, sequenced in a study of CD8 T cells in Susac syndrome. RNA amounts of 0.5 to 1 ug underwent reverse transcription with random hexamers. From the immunoSEQ multiplex PCR reads, TCRdb called clonotypes with MiXCR, one entry per CDR3 protein. Among about 130,000 distinct CDR3 sequences listed, 95% were seen once. Sequencing was performed on CD8+ T cells from PBMCs. The receptors come from a human donor with Susac syndrome.

This clonotype was seen just once. The chain joins TRBV11-2 to TRBJ2-3; D perhaps matches TRBD2 (6 bases). The CDR3 extends over 11 amino acids. V lost 3 bases and J 11 bases, leaving 9 bases between the germline ends. The germline V gene encodes CDR1 SGHAT and CDR2 FQNNGV. The CDR3 region has the DNA TGTGCCAGCAGCTTTCGGGAGAGGCAGTATTTT. Protein: CASSFRERQYF.

This rearrangement joins TRBV12-3 or TRBV12-4 to TRBJ1-1; the D is unclear. The V end lost 2 bases, the J end lost 1 base, and 8 bases lay between the germline ends. The CDR3 contains 14 residues. CDR3 sequence reads: CASSLFQGNTEAFF. In nucleotides, the CDR3 is TGTGCCAGCAGTTTATTCCAAGGGAACACTGAAGCTTTCTTT.

In nucleotides, the CDR3 is TGTGCCAGCAGCTGGGGACTAGCGGTTAGCTACGAGCAGTACTTC. As protein: CASSWGLAVSYEQYF. V is TRBV14 and J is TRBJ2-7, with TRBD2 identical over 11 bases. V gave up 5 bases and J gave up 3 bases; unmatched junction bases: 6. This CDR3 is built from 15 residues. Per the germline V gene, CDR1 is SGHDN and CDR2 is FVKESK. Full variable domain (remainder filled in from reference TRBV14 and TRBJ2-7): EAGVTQFPSHSVIEKGQTVTLRCDPISGHDNLYWYRRVMGKEIKFLLHFVKESKQDESGMPNNRFLAERTGGTYSTLKVQPAELEDSGVYFCASSWGLAVSYEQYFGPGTRLTVT.

This chain links TRBV28 with TRBJ2-2; D is unresolved. The germline CDR1 and CDR2 sequences are MDHEN and SYDVKM. The CDR3 has 18 residues. Between the trimmed V and J ends, which lost 7 bases and 1 base, there was a span of 22 bases. The CDR3 sequence: CASTLSAPRNLNTGELFF. The CDR3 DNA is TGTGCCAGCACTCTTTCAGCCCCCAGGAACCTGAACACCGGGGAGCTGTTTTTT. Full variable domain (remainder filled in from reference TRBV28 and TRBJ2-2): DVKVTQSSRYLVKRTGEKVFLECVQDMDHENMFWYRQDPGLGLRLIYFSYDVKMKEKGDIPEGYSVSREKKERFSLILESASTNQTSMYLCASTLSAPRNLNTGELFFGEGSRLTVL.

The rearrangement links TRBV15 to TRBJ2-5; 8 bases are shared with TRBD1. Trimming removed 0 bases from V and 0 bases from J; junction bases left unmatched: 9. The CDR3 has 18 amino acids. From germline, CDR1 is LNHNV and CDR2 YYDKDF (reference sequence). The CDR3, as DNA: TGTGCCACCAGCAGAGAGGGGACAGGCCACCCTTACCAAGAGACCCAGTACTTC. Its protein product is CATSREGTGHPYQETQYF.

This rearrangement joins TRBV19 to TRBJ1-2; 7 bases map to TRBD1. J lost 0 bases, V lost 5 bases, and 9 bases had no gene match. The CDR3 is made up of 16 amino acids. Germline assignment: CDR1 LNHDA and CDR2 SQIVND (reference sequence). The CDR3 sequence: CASSPGLDRANYGYTF. CDR3 DNA: TGTGCCAGTAGTCCAGGCCTTGACAGGGCTAACTATGGCTACACCTTC.

This chain links TRBV3-1 with TRBJ1-4; a weak D match, TRBD1 (5 bases). Per germline, CDR1 LGHDT and CDR2 YNNKEL (reference sequence). This CDR3 is built from 16 residues. V was shortened by 0 bases and J by 4 bases, with 12 bases between the two germline ends. This chain's CDR3 is CASSQEYGGVNEKLFF. CDR3 DNA: TGTGCCAGCAGCCAAGAATACGGGGGAGTTAATGAAAAACTGTTTTTT.

The chain combines TRBV29-1 with TRBJ2-1; D is unclear. In germline, CDR1 is SQVTM, CDR2 ANQGSEA. The CDR3 contains 13 residues. V shed 2 bases and J shed 5 bases, with 10 bases lying between them. CDR3 region: CSVELQIHNEQFF. Here the CDR3 DNA reads TGCAGCGTTGAACTTCAAATCCACAATGAGCAGTTCTTC.

The rearrangement joins TRBV5-1 to TRBJ2-3, with 13 nucleotides matching TRBD2. There are 16 residues in the CDR3. The V and J ends lost 4 bases and 5 bases, in that order; junction bases with no gene match: 7. CDR1 and CDR2 (germline): SGHRS, YFSETQ. The CDR3 spells CASSPGTSGTGDTQYF. CDR3 DNA sequence: TGCGCCAGCAGCCCCGGGACTAGCGGGACGGGAGATACGCAGTATTTT.

The CDR3 spells CASSHGQGGYGYTF. The CDR3 DNA follows: TGTGCCAGCAGCCACGGACAGGGAGGCTATGGCTACACCTTC. The V gene is TRBV3-1, the J gene TRBJ1-2; 8 bases are a match to TRBD1. With V trimmed by 3 bases and J by 4 bases, 4 bases remained unmatched. Germline V lookup: CDR1 LGHDT, CDR2 YNNKEL (reference sequence). The CDR3 length is 14 residues.

The chain joins TRBV7-9 to TRBJ2-7; a possible D gene is TRBD1 (5 bases). The germline V gene has CDR1 SEHNR and CDR2 FQNEAQ (reference sequence). The CDR3 is 13 amino acids. With 4 bases removed from V and 6 bases from J, the gap between germline ends came to 13 bases. CDR3 residues: CASSSPDRGEQYF. As DNA, the CDR3 is TGTGCCAGCAGCTCTCCAGACAGAGGCGAGCAGTACTTC.

The chain links TRBV9 to TRBJ2-1, with TRBD2 matching over 8 bases. Germline CDR1 is SGDLS and CDR2 is YYNGEE. The CDR3 is 13 amino acids. The ends lost 6 bases at V and 3 bases at J; junction bases unmatched: 2. CDR3 sequence (DNA): TGTGCCAGCACGGGGGGGCGCTACAATGAGCAGTTCTTC. Translating it yields CASTGGRYNEQFF.

V is TRBV9 and J is TRBJ2-7; TRBD1 might be the D (6 bases). CDR3 length equals 15 residues. V was cut by 0 bases and J by 9 bases, with 19 bases left in between. CDR1 SGDLS and CDR2 YYNGEE come from the germline V gene. The CDR3 sequence: CASSVGAGEGEVQYF. The CDR3 coding sequence is TGTGCCAGCAGCGTAGGGGCAGGGGAAGGGGAAGTGCAGTACTTC.

The gene calls are TRBV7-9 and TRBJ2-5; D assignment may be TRBD1 or TRBD2 (5 bases each). V was clipped by 10 bases and J by 1 base, with 13 bases between them. From germline, CDR1 is SEHNR and CDR2 FQNEAQ (reference sequence). CDR3 length: 13 residues. The CDR3 is CATRETFQETQYF. The DNA for the CDR3 is TGTGCCACCAGGGAGACTTTCCAAGAGACCCAGTACTTC.